The present T cell receptor (beta chain) was sequenced within a study of blood T cells in healthy people across ages (dated by TCRdb to between 2015 and 2017). Background on the whole study: In model experiments, template switching captured about one uniquely barcoded TCR beta cDNA molecule for every two T cells. Using deep sequencing normalized with unique cDNA molecular identifiers, the study measured how TCR beta repertoire diversity changes with age. Donors were grouped into four age groups: young (average approximately 15 years), middle-aged (over 35), aged (about 59) and long-lived (over 80). To avoid experimental bias, donors of different ages were spread randomly across the sequencing lanes. Two additional independent replicas of 1 million unique cDNA reads from the same blood draw were analyzed for two donors (one aged 18 to 29 and one aged 80 or older). What the study reported, not specific to this receptor: Observed TCR beta diversity per million T cells fell roughly linearly with age, and a significant reduction was already apparent by age around 40. Total diversity estimates from one million sequenced T cells were considered lower bounds and underestimates. Compared with the aged group, the long-lived group had more naive CD4+ T cells, fewer expanded clones and increased TCR diversity, a pattern suggesting age selection. Because the CMV infection status of the donors was unknown, age-related changes in expanded clonotypes may potentially have been confounded. A strong correlation was found between observed TCR beta diversity and the percentage of naive T cells measured by flow cytometry. Conclusive comparison of naive and antigen-experienced compartments was prevented by the profiling of bulk unsorted PBMCs.

This clonotype was seen only once. Its antigen has not been determined. No much larger clone exists at a distance of one base, and base qualities are not known. Support from one read is weak. Library preparation employed 5' RACE. For sequencing, an Illumina HiSeq 2500 was employed. A second about 7 to 11 cycle PCR used a sample-barcoded 5' primer and a J-beta primer mix. A template-switch 5' adaptor carrying 12 random nucleotides introduced a unique molecular identifier onto each TCR beta cDNA molecule. Each sample yielded at least 3 million CDR3-containing paired-end reads. All of the RNA was converted into first-strand cDNA using the Mint cDNA synthesis kit, with a TRBC-specific oligonucleotide serving as the primer. Following uracil-DNA glycosylase treatment, all cDNA underwent a first 18-cycle PCR with the universal primers M1SS and BC2_uni_R. The authors' pipeline ran thus. For normalization, 1 million high-quality reads, each with a distinct molecular identifier, were randomly selected from each sample. Instead of being binned into consensus sequences, reads with shared molecular identifiers were discarded. MiTCR, with a Q25 quality threshold and the strictest error-elimination algorithm, was used for CDR3 identification, clonotype clustering and error correction. A nonparametric unseen species model with Euler transformation was used to estimate lower-bound total TCR beta diversity. TCRdb itself trimmed the public reads at Q25 with fastp, ran MiXCR and retained productive beta chains. Rows with a matching CDR3 protein are joined into one entry that keeps the most common DNA and genes. What appears here as the V and J calls and clone size reflects TCRdb's work, not the paper's. The sample profile shows roughly 800,000 distinct CDR3 sequences; roughly 40% of them were found once. 10% to 15% of the sample belongs to the ten largest clones.

The CDR3 measures 15 amino acids from cysteine to phenylalanine. Only the CDR3 DNA is retained, 45 bases long and in frame from the first base. The trim is 5 bases for V and 0 bases for J, with a gap of 11 bases between the germline ends. Via the germline V gene, CDR1 is SGHRS and CDR2 YFSETQ. The donors were roughly 38 Caucasian individuals from Russia, aged 6 to 90 years, who were systemically healthy. Each donor gave 8 to 10 milliliters of peripheral blood, drawn into EDTA-treated Vacutainer tubes. PBMCs were isolated by Ficoll-Paque density-gradient centrifugation, with at least 6 million obtained per sample. Total RNA was extracted from PBMCs with Trizol reagent, with at least 5.5 micrograms obtained per sample. For every donor, an aliquot of PBMCs went through flow cytometry to measure the percentages of naive CD45RAhigh/CD27high T cells.

The receptor was derived from a man between 18 and 35 years old in good health. The chain links TRBV5-1 with TRBJ2-2, with no reliable assignment of the D segment. Input material: blood. Here is the DNA: TGCGCCAGCAGGCACGATGGAACGAACACCGGGGAGCTGTTTTTT. The translation is CASRHDGTNTGELFF. Full variable domain (CDR3 extended with the reference TRBV5-1 and TRBJ2-2 proteins): KAGVTQTPRYLIKTRGQQVTLSCSPISGHRSVSWYQQTPGQGLQFLFEYFSETQRNKGNFPGRFSGRQFSNSRSEMNVSTLELGDSALYLCASRHDGTNTGELFFGEGSRLTVL.